This T cell receptor beta chain was captured by sequencing in a study of tumor-infiltrating lymphocytes in localized non-small cell lung cancer. Trimming took 1 base from V and 3 from J, leaving 13 bases between them. Germline CDR1 is SQVTM and CDR2 is ANQGSEA. The CDR3 totals 14 residues. TCRdb's table, derived via immunoSEQ multiplex PCR, lists solely in-frame clones and lacks some. The table includes about 13,000 clones, more than 65% detected once. This clone counts as medium-sized. The receptor's source is a human donor with non-small cell lung cancer. The V gene is TRBV29-1, the J gene TRBJ2-7; D possibly corresponds to TRBD1 (6 bases). Sequenced: lung tumor tissue. CDR3: CSVEVQGSNYEQYF. The CDR3 DNA follows: TGCAGCGTTGAAGTACAGGGTAGTAACTACGAGCAGTACTTC.